The present T cell receptor (beta chain) was sequenced within a study of T-cell memory formation after mild COVID-19. This clonotype has a handful of counts. TCRdb re-analysed the 5' RACE reads in MiXCR, keeping a single row per CDR3 protein. The profile shows roughly 600,000 distinct CDR3 sequences, about a sixth of them singletons. V lost 4 bases and J 2 bases, leaving 20 bases between the germline ends. This CDR3 contains 17 residues. The V call is TRBV12-3 or TRBV12-4, the J call TRBJ2-5; possible D gene TRBD2, 7 bases. This TCR came from an adult woman who had mild COVID-19 (a few samples of this study predate the infection). Cell type and time point are not known. Sequenced sample: PBMCs or a T cell subset sorted from them (not recorded which). CDR3 nucleotide sequence: TGTGCCAGCAGTTCATGGGGAGGGGGGTTGGGGCAAGAGACCCAGTACTTC. Translated, it gives CASSSWGGGLGQETQYF.